This T cell receptor (beta chain) derives from a study of blood T cell repertoires in COVID-19 (dated by TCRdb to the early 2020s). With respect to the entire study: For ImmuneRACE Cohort 3, a participant was defined as recovered based on two consecutive negative NP/OP PCR tests, clearance by a healthcare professional, or resolution of symptoms. Subjects who had been exposed to COVID-19, were actively infected with it, or had recovered from it provided the deeply sampled blood TCRbeta repertoires that made up the dataset. Where available, HLA class I and class II types were taken from metadata supplied by the sample provider and were not determined by assay-based typing. Nearly every sample came with metadata listing a de-identified subject ID, COVID-19 status, age in years and sex. The prospective study material was composed of cDNA or gDNA derived from T cells, B-cell-depleted T cells, or PBMCs. Collaborator samples came from the United States, Italy and Spain and covered acute and convalescent phases of COVID-19. The samples were drawn from the first 160 participants of the ongoing ImmuneRACE study and from more than 1,000 subjects provided by 6 global collaborators. The repertoires were made available in a free public database intended to serve as a resource for research on the immune response to SARS-CoV-2. What the authors observed across the whole study: Clinical and demographic metadata were provided uncurated, with the amount varying by source and participant.

TCRbeta CDR3 regions were amplified from genomic DNA by means of the immunoSEQ Assay, a bias-controlled multiplex PCR. In the paper's pipeline: Within the assay, amplification of reference gene primers was used to estimate how many nucleated cells each sample contained. Sequence reads were collapsed and filtered to measure the absolute abundance of every unique TCRbeta CDR3 rearrangement. For each sample, productive Simpson clonality was calculated as the square root of Simpson's diversity index across productive rearrangements. TCRdb retrieved this table from immuneACCESS and kept in-frame rearrangements only. Not all clones are present; in checked studies, unresolved V genes account for under half, and no reason is known for the remainder. Clone size and V and J calls were adopted from that table, with D and trimming inferred from the DNA. This sample lists around 300,000 clones; 85% to 90% were detected once. Of the sample, around 2% falls within the top ten clones.

This clone was seen a single time. Its antigen is currently not known. No much larger clone is present one base from it, and per-base qualities are unavailable. From the germline V gene, CDR1 is SGHAT and CDR2 is FQNNGV. A distance of 17 bases separates the germline ends of V and J, which lose 4 bases and 1 base respectively. The CDR3 sequence holds 16 residues, the cysteine and phenylalanine included. The read is trimmed to its CDR3 DNA, 48 bases read in frame from base 1. Participants in the prospective study were enrolled through a virtual design, were aged roughly 18 to 95 years, and lived in roughly 24 United States geographic areas. In the prospective study, participants were assigned to cohorts based on the clinical history participants reported in a screening survey and a study questionnaire. In the prospective study, mobile phlebotomists collected whole blood, serum and a nasopharyngeal or oropharyngeal swab from each participant. Participants in the prospective study had the option to provide additional blood draws and questionnaires over a roughly 2-month period. Blood samples from the prospective study were shipped frozen or at room temperature prior to DNA extraction.

The sequence was obtained from a woman aged 55-70 years in a cohort exposed to, infected with or recovered from COVID-19 (not recorded which). The rearranged chain carries TRBV11-2 and TRBJ2-7, and TRBD1 may be the D gene, going by 5 matching bases. Sequenced sample: PBMCs or T cells enriched from blood (not recorded which). The CDR3 region has the sequence CASSSPSGHPSYEQYF. The DNA reads as follows: TGTGCCAGCAGCTCCCCCAGTGGACACCCGTCCTACGAGCAGTACTTC.